This TCR beta chain was observed in a study of cytomegalovirus exposure and HLA in healthy donors. The protocol was immunoSEQ multiplex PCR, while the TCRdb copy is restricted to in-frame clones and leaves out a portion. The sample consists of some 170,000 clones, 86% of them appearing once. For this clone: What it recognizes is unknown.

This CDR3 is 15 amino acids long. Germline V gene sequence: CDR1 SEHNR, CDR2 FQNEAQ (reference sequence). V trimming: 4 bases; J trimming: 4 bases; junction bases outside the gene matches: 9. Study results and caveats: Researchers catalogued 150 or so TCR beta chains as cytomegalovirus-associated. The tendency of first-cohort TCR clusters to co-occur in the roughly 110 validation repertoires was the finding of a later analysis.

The donors were part of the validation cohort, which consisted of under 150 subjects and was separate from the first cohort of roughly 620 subjects. Sequenced sample: PBMCs. The receptor comes from a man younger than 35 in good health and CMV-seropositive. The chain carries TRBV7-9 and TRBJ1-2; TRBD1 agrees at 7 bases. CDR3 nucleotide sequence: TGTGCCAGCAGCTCCCGACAGGGAGTTTTCTATGGCTACACCTTC. Protein product: CASSSRQGVFYGYTF.